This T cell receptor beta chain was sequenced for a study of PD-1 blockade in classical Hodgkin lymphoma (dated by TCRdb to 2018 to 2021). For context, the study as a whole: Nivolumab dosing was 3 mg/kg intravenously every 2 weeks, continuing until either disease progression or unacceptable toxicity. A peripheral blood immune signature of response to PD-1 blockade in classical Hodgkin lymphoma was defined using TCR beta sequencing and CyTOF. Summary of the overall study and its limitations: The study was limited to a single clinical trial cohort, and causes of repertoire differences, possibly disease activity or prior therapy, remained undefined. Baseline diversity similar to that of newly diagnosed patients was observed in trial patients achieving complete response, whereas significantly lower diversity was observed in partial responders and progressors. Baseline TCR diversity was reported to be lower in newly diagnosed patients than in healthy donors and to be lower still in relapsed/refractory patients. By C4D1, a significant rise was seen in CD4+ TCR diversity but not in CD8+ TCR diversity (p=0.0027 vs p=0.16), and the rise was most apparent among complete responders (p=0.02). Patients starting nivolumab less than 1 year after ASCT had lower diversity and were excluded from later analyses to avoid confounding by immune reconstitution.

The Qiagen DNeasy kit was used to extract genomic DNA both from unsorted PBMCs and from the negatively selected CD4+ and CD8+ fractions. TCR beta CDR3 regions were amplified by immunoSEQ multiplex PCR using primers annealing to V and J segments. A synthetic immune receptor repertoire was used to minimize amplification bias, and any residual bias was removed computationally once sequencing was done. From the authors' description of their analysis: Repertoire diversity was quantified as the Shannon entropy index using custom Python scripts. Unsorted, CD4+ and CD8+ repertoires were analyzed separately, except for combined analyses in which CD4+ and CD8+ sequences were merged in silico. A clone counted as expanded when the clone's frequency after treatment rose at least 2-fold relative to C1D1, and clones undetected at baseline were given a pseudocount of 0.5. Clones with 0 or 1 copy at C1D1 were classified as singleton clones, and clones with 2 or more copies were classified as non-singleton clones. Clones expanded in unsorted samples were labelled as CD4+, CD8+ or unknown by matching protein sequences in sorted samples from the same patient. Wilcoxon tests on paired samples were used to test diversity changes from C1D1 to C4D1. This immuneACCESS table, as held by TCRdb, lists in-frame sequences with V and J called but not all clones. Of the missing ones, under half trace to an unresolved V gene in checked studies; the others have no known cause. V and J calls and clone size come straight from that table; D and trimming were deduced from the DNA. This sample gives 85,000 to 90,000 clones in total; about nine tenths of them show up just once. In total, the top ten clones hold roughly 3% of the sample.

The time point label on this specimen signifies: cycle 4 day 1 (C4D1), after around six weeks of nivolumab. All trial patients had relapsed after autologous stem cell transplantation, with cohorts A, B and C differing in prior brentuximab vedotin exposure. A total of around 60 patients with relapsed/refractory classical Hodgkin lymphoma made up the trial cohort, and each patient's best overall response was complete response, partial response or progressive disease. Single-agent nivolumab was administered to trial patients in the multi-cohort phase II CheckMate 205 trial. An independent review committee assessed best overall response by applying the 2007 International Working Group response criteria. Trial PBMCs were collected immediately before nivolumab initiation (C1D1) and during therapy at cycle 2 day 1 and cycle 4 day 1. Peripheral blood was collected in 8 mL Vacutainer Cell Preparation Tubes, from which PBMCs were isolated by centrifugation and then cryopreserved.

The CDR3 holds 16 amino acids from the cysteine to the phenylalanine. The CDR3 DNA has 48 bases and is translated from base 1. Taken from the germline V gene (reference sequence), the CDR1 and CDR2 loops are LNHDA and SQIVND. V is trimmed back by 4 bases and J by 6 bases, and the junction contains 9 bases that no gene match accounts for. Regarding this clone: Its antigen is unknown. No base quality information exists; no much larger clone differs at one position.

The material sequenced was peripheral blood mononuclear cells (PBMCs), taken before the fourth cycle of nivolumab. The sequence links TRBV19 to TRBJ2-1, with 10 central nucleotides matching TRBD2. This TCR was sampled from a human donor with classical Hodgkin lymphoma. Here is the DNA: TGTGCCAGTAGTACTCGAAGACTAGCGGGTGGCAATGAGCAGTTCTTC. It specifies CASSTRRLAGGNEQFF.